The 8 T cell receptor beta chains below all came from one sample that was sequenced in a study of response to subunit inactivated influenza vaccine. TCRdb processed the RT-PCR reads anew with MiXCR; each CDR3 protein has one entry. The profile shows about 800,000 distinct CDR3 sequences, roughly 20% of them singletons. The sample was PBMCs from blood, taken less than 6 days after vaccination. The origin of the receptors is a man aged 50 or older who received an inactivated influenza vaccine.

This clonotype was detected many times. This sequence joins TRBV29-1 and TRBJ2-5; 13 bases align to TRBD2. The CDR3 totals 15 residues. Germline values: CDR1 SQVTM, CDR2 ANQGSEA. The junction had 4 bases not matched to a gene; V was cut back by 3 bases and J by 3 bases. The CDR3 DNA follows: TGCAGCGTTGATGGGACTAGCGGGAAGAAAGAGACCCAGTACTTC. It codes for CSVDGTSGKKETQYF.

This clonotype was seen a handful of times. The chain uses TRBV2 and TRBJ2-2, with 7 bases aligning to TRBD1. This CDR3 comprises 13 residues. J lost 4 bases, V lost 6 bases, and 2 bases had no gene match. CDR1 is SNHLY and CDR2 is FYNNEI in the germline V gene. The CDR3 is CASRYRGTGELFF. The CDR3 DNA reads TGTGCCAGCAGATACAGGGGCACCGGGGAGCTGTTTTTT.

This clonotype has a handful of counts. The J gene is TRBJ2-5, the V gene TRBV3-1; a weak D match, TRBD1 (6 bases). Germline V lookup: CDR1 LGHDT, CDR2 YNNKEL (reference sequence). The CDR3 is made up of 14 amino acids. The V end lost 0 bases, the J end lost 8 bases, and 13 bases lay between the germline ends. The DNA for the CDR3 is TGTGCCAGCAGCCAAGATTACGGGACAAGCACCCAGTACTTC. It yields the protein CASSQDYGTSTQYF.

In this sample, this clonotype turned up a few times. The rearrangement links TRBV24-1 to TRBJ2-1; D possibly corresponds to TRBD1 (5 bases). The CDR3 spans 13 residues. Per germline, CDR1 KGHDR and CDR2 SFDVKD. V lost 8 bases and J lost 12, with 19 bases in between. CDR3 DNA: TGTGCCACCAAGGAAGACTGGGGCTCGCGGCAGTTCTTC. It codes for CATKEDWGSRQFF.

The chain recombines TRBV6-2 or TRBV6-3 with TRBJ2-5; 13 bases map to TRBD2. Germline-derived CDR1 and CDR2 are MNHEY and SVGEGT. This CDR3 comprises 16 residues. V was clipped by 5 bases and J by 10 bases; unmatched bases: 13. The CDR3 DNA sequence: TGTGCCAGCAGTGACCGGACTAGCGGGAGTTTCCGGGACCAGTACTTC. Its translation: CASSDRTSGSFRDQYF.

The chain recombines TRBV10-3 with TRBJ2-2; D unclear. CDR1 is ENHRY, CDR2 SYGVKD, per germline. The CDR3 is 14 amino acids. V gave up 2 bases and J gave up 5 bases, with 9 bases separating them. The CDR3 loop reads CAISESQITGELFF. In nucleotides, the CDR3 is TGTGCCATCAGTGAGAGTCAGATTACCGGGGAGCTGTTTTTT.

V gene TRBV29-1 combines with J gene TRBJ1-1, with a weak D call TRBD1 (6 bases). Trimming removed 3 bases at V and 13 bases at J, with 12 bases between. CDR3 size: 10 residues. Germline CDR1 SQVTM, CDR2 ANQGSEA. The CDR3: CSVEKQGRFF. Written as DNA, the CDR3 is TGCAGCGTTGAGAAACAGGGTCGTTTCTTT.

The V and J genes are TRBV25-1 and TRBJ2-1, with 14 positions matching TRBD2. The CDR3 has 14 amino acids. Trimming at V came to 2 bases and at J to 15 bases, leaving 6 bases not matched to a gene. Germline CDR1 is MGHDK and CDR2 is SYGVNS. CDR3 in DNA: TGTGCCAGCAGTGAACCCGGGACTAGCGGGAGTACGTTCTTC. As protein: CASSEPGTSGSTFF.